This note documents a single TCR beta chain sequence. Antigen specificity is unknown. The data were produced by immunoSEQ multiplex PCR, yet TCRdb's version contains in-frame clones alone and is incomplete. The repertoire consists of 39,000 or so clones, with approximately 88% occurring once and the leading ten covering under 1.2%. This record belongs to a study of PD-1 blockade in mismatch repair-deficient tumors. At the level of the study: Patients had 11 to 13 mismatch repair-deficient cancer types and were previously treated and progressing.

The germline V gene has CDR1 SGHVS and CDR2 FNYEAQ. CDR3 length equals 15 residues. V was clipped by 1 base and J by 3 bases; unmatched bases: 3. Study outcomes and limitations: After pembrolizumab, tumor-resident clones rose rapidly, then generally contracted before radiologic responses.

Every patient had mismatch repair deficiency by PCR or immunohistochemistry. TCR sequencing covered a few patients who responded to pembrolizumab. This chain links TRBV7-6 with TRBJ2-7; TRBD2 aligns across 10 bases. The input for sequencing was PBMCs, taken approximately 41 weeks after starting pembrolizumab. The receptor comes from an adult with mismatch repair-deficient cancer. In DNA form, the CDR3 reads TGTGCCAGCAGCTTAGACGCTAGCGGGAGCTACGAGCAGTACTTC. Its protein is CASSLDASGSYEQYF.